This passage covers 24 T cell receptor beta chains from one sample sequenced in a study of shared clonotypes between healthy human individuals (dated by TCRdb to the early 2020s). Library creation used the immunoSEQ multiplex PCR assay. TCRdb provides this immuneACCESS table in a form limited to in-frame rearrangements. Some clones are lacking; in checked studies, under half of them reflect an unresolved V gene, and why the rest are absent is not known. Present in this sample are 950,000 to 1,100,000 clones, around three quarters of which were seen just once. The ten largest clones take up 0.5% to 0.65% of the sample. The sample was memory CD4+ T cells from PBMCs. In light of the paper, this sample's cell subset or site label describes: CD45RA-negative fraction. All receptors come from a man younger than 30 in good health. Some clones in this sample may be carry-over from other donors' samples.

The rearrangement joins TRBV4-2 to TRBJ2-1; TRBD2 aligns across 8 bases. This CDR3 is built from 17 residues. J was trimmed by 0 bases and V by 4 bases; bases with no gene match: 8. Germline values: CDR1 LGHNA, CDR2 YNFKEQ. The CDR3 nucleotides are TGTGCCAGCAGCCCCAACCTAGCGGGCAACTCCTACAATGAGCAGTTCTTC. Translated, it gives CASSPNLAGNSYNEQFF.

The V call is TRBV5-6, the J call TRBJ1-2; D gene uncertain. Per the germline V gene, CDR1 is SGHDT and CDR2 is YYEEEE. V gave up 2 bases and J gave up 5 bases, with 10 bases separating them. The CDR3 has 13 residues. In DNA form, the CDR3 reads TGTGCCAGCAGCTTCGGGCAGACTTATGGCTACACCTTC. Its translation: CASSFGQTYGYTF.

V gene TRBV18 combines with J gene TRBJ1-1, with D perhaps TRBD1 (5 bases). The CDR3 runs 16 residues. Germline V gene sequence: CDR1 KGHSH, CDR2 LQKENI. V was cut by 1 base and J by 0 bases, with 12 bases left in between. CDR3 DNA sequence: TGTGCCAGCTCACCACAGGGGATGGGCATGAACACTGAAGCTTTCTTT. It is translated as CASSPQGMGMNTEAFF.

The genes are TRBV28 and TRBJ2-1; TRBD2 matches at 14 bases. Per the germline V gene, CDR1 is MDHEN and CDR2 is SYDVKM. This CDR3 spans 21 amino acids. V shed 5 bases, J shed 0 bases, and the junction held 15 bases outside the gene matches. The CDR3 protein is CASSLPQLRLAGGSSYNEQFF. DNA of the CDR3: TGTGCCAGCAGTCTCCCCCAGCTGAGACTAGCGGGAGGGAGCTCCTACAATGAGCAGTTCTTC.

The rearrangement links TRBV7-9 to TRBJ2-3; TRBD2 agrees at 7 bases. This CDR3 spans 15 amino acids. Trimming removed 3 bases from V and 3 bases from J; junction bases left unmatched: 6. Per the germline V gene, CDR1 is SEHNR and CDR2 is FQNEAQ (reference sequence). The CDR3 DNA reads TGTGCCAGCAGCTTTGAGGGAGGGCGGACAGATACGCAGTATTTT. Protein product: CASSFEGGRTDTQYF.

This chain links TRBV5-1 with TRBJ1-3; TRBD1 matches 7 bases. Germline lookup yields CDR1 SGHRS and CDR2 YFSETQ. The CDR3 is 14 residues long. Germline trimming cut 5 bases from V and 4 bases from J; bases unmatched to any gene: 6. The CDR3 here is CASSQTGLGNTIYF. The DNA for the CDR3 is TGCGCCAGCAGTCAGACAGGGCTCGGAAACACCATATATTTT.

The chain is built from TRBV11-3 and TRBJ2-3; no firm D call. CDR3 length: 14 amino acids. CDR1 is SGHNT and CDR2 is YENEEA in the germline V gene. V lost 0 bases and J 3 bases, leaving 7 bases between the germline ends. The CDR3 bases are TGTGCCAGCAGCTTAGATCCTGGGACAGATACGCAGTATTTT. Translating gives CASSLDPGTDTQYF.

The genes are TRBV7-3 and TRBJ2-3; D is undetermined. The CDR3 consists of 14 residues. Germline V gene sequence: CDR1 SGHTA, CDR2 FQGTGA. The ends were cut back, 1 base at V and 6 bases at J, with 11 bases in the middle. CDR3 sequence: CASSLRAVRDTQYF. The CDR3 DNA reads TGTGCCAGCAGCTTAAGGGCTGTTAGGGATACGCAGTATTTT.

This rearrangement joins TRBV14 to TRBJ2-7, with 11 bases fitting TRBD1. Germline values: CDR1 SGHDN, CDR2 FVKESK. CDR3 size: 20 residues. The V and J ends lost 3 bases and 3 bases, in that order; junction bases with no gene match: 19. The CDR3 DNA follows: TGTGCCAGCAGCCAGGCCGGGGACAGGGGGTTTACCTTAACCGTCTACGAGCAGTACTTC. As protein: CASSQAGDRGFTLTVYEQYF.

This clone was counted at least ten times. Other DNA sequences in the sample encode the same CDR3. The genes are TRBV5-1 and TRBJ2-1, with D perhaps TRBD2 (5 bases). With 0 bases removed from V and 5 bases from J, the gap between germline ends came to 9 bases. The CDR3 runs 14 residues. CDR1 SGHRS and CDR2 YFSETQ come from the germline V gene. As DNA, the CDR3 is TGCGCCAGCAGCTTGGGGGCGGGCAACAATGAGCAGTTCTTC. Translation gives CASSLGAGNNEQFF.

The rearrangement links TRBV7-3 to TRBJ2-4; the match to TRBD2 covers 7 bases. Germline CDR1 reads SGHTA; CDR2 reads FQGTGA. V was pared by 2 bases and J by 2 bases, with 9 bases of the junction left unmatched. The CDR3 has 17 amino acids. CDR3 in amino acids: CASSLESGAGTKNIQYF. The CDR3 DNA follows: TGTGCCAGCAGCTTAGAGTCGGGAGCGGGGACCAAAAACATTCAGTACTTC.

V is TRBV30 and J is TRBJ1-1; D is uncertain. The CDR3 has 13 residues. The V and J ends lost 3 bases and 7 bases respectively, with 15 bases between them. The germline V gene has CDR1 GTSNPN and CDR2 SVGIG (reference sequence). The CDR3 loop is CAWRRTPLGEAFF. The CDR3 DNA reads as TGTGCCTGGAGGCGGACGCCCCTGGGTGAAGCTTTCTTT.

This clone was counted ten times or more. Other DNA sequences in the sample encode the same CDR3. The chain carries TRBV7-9 and TRBJ2-3, with a possible D match to TRBD2 (5 bases). This CDR3 has 14 residues. The V gene lost 3 bases and the J gene lost 1 base, with 8 bases spanning the gap. Germline CDR1 reads SEHNR; CDR2 reads FQNEAQ (reference sequence). The CDR3: CASSLALGTDTQYF. The CDR3 DNA reads as TGTGCCAGCAGCTTGGCACTAGGCACAGATACGCAGTATTTT.

This clone has more than one count but fewer than ten. This rearrangement joins TRBV5-1 to TRBJ1-5; D gene unclear. V gave up 0 bases and J gave up 7 bases, with 8 bases separating them. CDR3 length equals 13 residues. CDR1 SGHRS and CDR2 YFSETQ come from the germline V gene. The CDR3 DNA is TGCGCCAGCAGCTTGGATGTAGGCCAGCCCCAGCATTTT. This codes for CASSLDVGQPQHF.

This clone was seen a handful of times. V usage is TRBV5-1 and J usage is TRBJ2-5; D tentatively fits TRBD1 or TRBD2 (5 bases each). Per the germline V gene, CDR1 is SGHRS and CDR2 is YFSETQ. V lost 6 bases to trimming and J lost 2 bases, with 11 bases between them. The CDR3 contains 13 residues. In nucleotides, the CDR3 is TGCGCCAGCACCCGGGACCCTCAAGAGACCCAGTACTTC. Its translation is CASTRDPQETQYF.

J is TRBJ2-3 and V is TRBV5-6, with 10 nucleotides matching TRBD1. The V segment lost 3 bases and the J segment 2 bases; nucleotides outside the gene matches: 3. Germline CDR1 SGHDT, CDR2 YYEEEE. The length of the CDR3 is 15 residues. CDR3 nucleotides: TGTGCCAGCAGCTCCGGGACAGGGGCCACAGATACGCAGTATTTT. Its translation: CASSSGTGATDTQYF.

Concerning this clone: A single base separates this from a much larger clone, so it may be a read error. This chain connects TRBV20-1 to TRBJ2-3; a possible D gene is TRBD2 (5 bases). CDR1 is DFQATT, CDR2 SNEGSKA, per germline (reference sequence). The CDR3 spans 11 residues. The CDR3 DNA follows: TGCGGTGCTAGAGAGGGAGATACGCAGTATTTT. Encoded protein: CGAREGDTQYF.

V and J are TRBV30 and TRBJ1-2; D gene uncertain. Germline V gene data show CDR1 as GTSNPN and CDR2 as SVGIG (reference sequence). The ends were cut back, 5 bases at V and 1 base at J, with 14 bases in the middle. This CDR3 spans 14 amino acids. CDR3 loop: CAWELTGSNYGYTF. For the CDR3, the DNA is TGTGCCTGGGAGCTGACCGGGAGTAACTATGGCTACACCTTC.

This clone was observed many times. Additional DNA sequences in this sample encode the identical CDR3. The chain carries TRBV7-9 and TRBJ2-5; 8 nucleotides match TRBD1. The J call is in doubt because the DNA end fits TRBJ2-7 better. Germline assignment: CDR1 SEHNR and CDR2 FQNEAQ (reference sequence). The length of the CDR3 is 19 residues. This CDR3 reads CASSLAVRTGGLGSYEQYF. CDR3 in DNA: TGTGCCAGCAGCTTAGCGGTGAGAACAGGGGGACTGGGGTCCTACGAGCAGTACTTC.

The chain employs TRBV5-5 and TRBJ2-7; 12 positions agree with TRBD2. Unmatched junction bases numbered 2, after V lost 4 bases and J lost 3 bases. CDR3 length: 14 residues. Germline V lookup: CDR1 SGHKS, CDR2 YYEKEE (reference sequence). The CDR3 DNA is TGTGCCAGCAGCCGGACTAGCGGGGACTACGAGCAGTACTTC. It specifies CASSRTSGDYEQYF.

The chain couples TRBV7-9 to TRBJ1-3; 8 positions agree with TRBD1. Germline V gene lookup returns CDR1 SEHNR and CDR2 FQNEAQ (reference sequence). There are 16 residues in the CDR3. V lost 5 bases, J lost 4 bases, and 10 bases stayed unmatched. CDR3 loop: CASSGRDRSRGNTIYF. The DNA for the CDR3 is TGTGCCAGCAGCGGGCGGGACAGGAGTAGGGGAAACACCATATATTTT.

The rearrangement links TRBV7-3 to TRBJ2-2; tentatively, D is TRBD2 (5 bases). This CDR3 is 13 amino acids long. V lost 4 bases and J lost 4, with 7 bases in between. Germline loops: CDR1 SGHTA, CDR2 FQGTGA. Here the CDR3 DNA reads TGTGCCAGCAGCTGGACTGTCACCGGGGAGCTGTTTTTT. Its translation is CASSWTVTGELFF.

The rearrangement links TRBV28 to TRBJ2-7; D is unresolved. CDR1 and CDR2 (germline): MDHEN, SYDVKM. Trimming removed 6 bases at V and 8 bases at J, with 11 bases between. This CDR3 comprises 11 residues. The CDR3 sequence is CASSLGHKQYF. For the CDR3, the DNA is TGTGCCAGCAGCTTAGGGCACAAGCAGTACTTC.

This clone was detected once. The identical CDR3 is also encoded by other nucleotide sequences in the sample. V is TRBV5-1 and J is TRBJ2-5; 14 positions agree with TRBD2. Germline CDR1 SGHRS, CDR2 YFSETQ. The CDR3 extends over 17 amino acids. V trimming: 0 bases; J trimming: 4 bases; junction bases outside the gene matches: 5. The CDR3 region has the DNA TGCGCCAGCAGCTTGGGACTAGCGGGAGGGTTGGGAGAGACCCAGTACTTC. Translated: CASSLGLAGGLGETQYF.